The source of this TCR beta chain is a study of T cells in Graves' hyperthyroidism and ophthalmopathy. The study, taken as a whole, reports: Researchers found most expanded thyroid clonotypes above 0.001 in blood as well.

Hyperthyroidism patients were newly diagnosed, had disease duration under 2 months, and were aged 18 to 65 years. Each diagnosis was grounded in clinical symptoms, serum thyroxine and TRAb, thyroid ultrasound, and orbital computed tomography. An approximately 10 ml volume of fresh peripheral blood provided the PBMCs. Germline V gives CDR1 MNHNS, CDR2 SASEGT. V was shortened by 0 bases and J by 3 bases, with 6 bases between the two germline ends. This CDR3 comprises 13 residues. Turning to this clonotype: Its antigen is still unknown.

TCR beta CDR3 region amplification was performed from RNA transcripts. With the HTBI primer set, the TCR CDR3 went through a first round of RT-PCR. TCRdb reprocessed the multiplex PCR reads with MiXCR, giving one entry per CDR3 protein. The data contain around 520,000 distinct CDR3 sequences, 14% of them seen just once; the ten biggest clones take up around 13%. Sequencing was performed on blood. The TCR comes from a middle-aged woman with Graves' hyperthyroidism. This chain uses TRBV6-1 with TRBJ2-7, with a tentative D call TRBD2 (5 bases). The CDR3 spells CASSEAGLYEQYF. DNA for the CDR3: TGTGCCAGCAGTGAAGCCGGACTCTACGAGCAGTACTTC.